The source of this T cell receptor beta chain is a study of CD8+ T cells in alopecia areata. The wider study: Each day, treated patients took oral tofacitinib twice, at 5 to 10 mg per dose. Treatment ran 6 to 18 months, with 6 months of follow-up afterward. Whole-study findings and limits: Shared TCR sequences were less clear between patients than in mice, possibly partly from HLA diversity.

The germline CDR1 and CDR2 sequences are SQVTM and ANQGSEA. V gave up 5 bases and J gave up 5 bases, with 18 bases separating them. This CDR3 contains 14 residues. CD4+ and CD8+ T cells were sorted from PBMCs. Comment on this clone: Its matching antigen is unknown.

As the sequencing template, cDNA was produced by extracting RNA and reverse transcribing it. Some clones are missing from TCRdb's copy, which holds only in-frame ones; the method was immunoSEQ multiplex PCR. The repertoire includes some 170,000 clones, almost 65% of them detected once, and under 2% sits in the top ten. The origin of this receptor is a human donor with alopecia areata. The source material was CD4+ T cells sorted from blood, sampled at week 0. The rearrangement uses TRBV29-1 and TRBJ1-1, with D perhaps matching TRBD1 (5 bases). In nucleotides, the CDR3 is TGCAGCGTTAGAGGCAGGGTGAGTGGGACTGAAGCTTTCTTT. Translated, it gives CSVRGRVSGTEAFF.